This TCR beta chain came from a study of T cell responses to AZD1222 COVID-19 vaccine. Study-wide results and caveats: In a largely white British group with more females than males, clonal diversity was possibly underestimated. Repertoires were obtained only post-peak T cell response. As reported, nearly half of all spike-specific TCRs target variant regions that are unmutated.

Assay: immunoSEQ multiplex PCR; the TCRdb copy retains only in-frame clones and omits some. This sample has 100,000 to 150,000 clones, with over 90% found just once. In germline, CDR1 is SGHRS, CDR2 YFSETQ. V lost 2 bases to trimming and J lost 3 bases; unmatched junction nucleotides: 4. The CDR3 totals 14 residues. Worth noting for this clone: As yet, its antigen is unknown.

The rearrangement joins TRBV5-1 to TRBJ2-5; 7 bases align to TRBD1. The material was peripheral blood, obtained on day 0 of AZD1222 vaccination. This TCR was sampled from an adult in good health. CDR3 DNA: TGCGCCAGCAGCTTCGACAGGGCCAAAGAGACCCAGTACTTC. It yields the protein CASSFDRAKETQYF. Full variable domain (outside the CDR3, taken from reference TRBV5-1 and TRBJ2-5): KAGVTQTPRYLIKTRGQQVTLSCSPISGHRSVSWYQQTPGQGLQFLFEYFSETQRNKGNFPGRFSGRQFSNSRSEMNVSTLELGDSALYLCASSFDRAKETQYFGPGTRLLVL.